Listed here are 31 T cell receptor beta chains from one sample, sequenced in a study of response to subunit inactivated influenza vaccine. MiXCR, run by TCRdb on the RT-PCR reads, gives a single entry per CDR3 protein. Of a few hundred thousand distinct CDR3 sequences in the sample, around a fifth were seen once. This specimen consisted of PBMCs from blood, obtained less than 22 months after vaccination. These receptors all come from a man aged 50-75 years who received an inactivated influenza vaccine.

This clonotype was seen only a few times. The genes are TRBV6-2 or TRBV6-3 and TRBJ2-2; D may be TRBD1 (5 bases). V gave up 9 bases and J gave up 5 bases, with 10 bases separating them. Germline V lookup: CDR1 MNHEY, CDR2 SVGEGT. This CDR3 spans 12 amino acids. The CDR3: CASHRSTGELFF. The CDR3 nucleotides are TGTGCCAGTCACAGGTCAACCGGGGAGCTGTTTTTT.

In this sample, this clonotype turned up many times. The V gene is TRBV3-1, the J gene TRBJ1-1; 7 bases are a match to TRBD1. Germline-derived CDR1 and CDR2 are LGHDT and YNNKEL (reference sequence). This CDR3 comprises 15 residues. The J segment lost 2 bases and the V segment lost 5 bases, leaving 8 bases of the junction unmatched. The CDR3 loop reads CASSTTRQGNTEAFF. The CDR3 nucleotides are TGTGCCAGCAGCACCACCCGACAGGGAAACACTGAAGCTTTCTTT.

At least ten counts were recorded for this clonotype. This could be a read error, since a much larger clone is one nucleotide away. The V and J genes are TRBV5-1 and TRBJ1-1, with D unresolved. V lost 0 bases to trimming and J lost 3 bases, with 3 bases between them. Germline lookup yields CDR1 SGHRS and CDR2 YFSETQ. The CDR3 contains 12 residues. The DNA of the CDR3 is TGCGCCAGCAGCTTGGGGCACACTGAAGCTTTCTTT. This gives the protein CASSLGHTEAFF.

This clonotype was found many times. The V call is TRBV9, the J call TRBJ1-1, with D unclear. The V end lost 0 bases, the J end lost 4 bases, and 7 bases lay between the germline ends. In germline, CDR1 is SGDLS, CDR2 YYNGEE. The length of the CDR3 is 13 residues. CDR3 coding DNA: TGTGCCAGCAGCGTAGGCATGGGCACTGAAGCTTTCTTT. As protein: CASSVGMGTEAFF.

The chain is built from TRBV7-6 and TRBJ1-4; no clear D gene. V was pared by 3 bases and J by 11 bases, with 10 bases between. Germline V CDR1 and CDR2: SGHVS, FNYEAQ. The CDR3 is made up of 12 amino acids. CDR3 nucleotides: TGTGCCAGCAGCTTCGGGGAACAGAAACTGTTTTTT. This translates into CASSFGEQKLFF. The full variable domain, its missing parts supplied by reference TRBV7-6 and TRBJ1-4, is GAGVSQSPRYKVTKRGQDVALRCDPISGHVSLYWYRQALGQGPEFLTYFNYEAQQDKSGLPNDRFSAERPEGSISTLTIQRTEQRDSAMYRCASSFGEQKLFFGSGTQLSVL.

The sample holds a few counts of this clonotype. The chain carries TRBV7-6 and TRBJ2-1; no clear D. CDR3 size: 13 residues. Germline-derived CDR1 and CDR2 are SGHVS and FNYEAQ. V lost 5 bases to trimming and J lost 5 bases, with 10 bases between them. CDR3 sequence reads: CASSPRTDNEQFF. The CDR3 region has the DNA TGTGCCAGCAGCCCACGGACGGACAATGAGCAGTTCTTC.

CDR3 loop: CSATSGSYEQYF. For the CDR3, the DNA is TGCAGTGCTACCAGCGGATCCTACGAGCAGTACTTC. The chain recombines TRBV20-1 with TRBJ2-7, with D maybe TRBD2 (5 bases). This CDR3 comprises 12 residues. The germline V and J ends were trimmed by 4 bases and 1 base, with 8 bases remaining between them. CDR1 is DFQATT, CDR2 SNEGSKA, per germline (reference sequence).

The gene calls are TRBV20-1 and TRBJ2-2; no reliable D call. Germline-derived CDR1 and CDR2 are DFQATT and SNEGSKA (reference sequence). V dropped 1 base and J dropped 5 bases, with 8 bases sitting between them. The CDR3 runs 13 residues. Written as DNA, the CDR3 is TGCAGTGCTAGAGGAAGTCAAACCGGGGAGCTGTTTTTT. As protein: CSARGSQTGELFF.

This clonotype was found many times. This chain uses TRBV7-2 with TRBJ1-1; D is ambiguous. The CDR3 is 12 residues long. Per the germline V gene, CDR1 is SGHTA and CDR2 is FQGNSA. The germline V and J ends were trimmed by 4 bases and 8 bases, with 11 bases remaining between them. CDR3 protein: CASSYLGGEAFF. CDR3 bases: TGTGCCAGCAGCTATTTAGGAGGGGAAGCTTTCTTT.

The table lists this clonotype with many counts. The chain carries TRBV11-3 and TRBJ1-1; 7 bases line up with TRBD1. The trim removed 5 bases at V and 8 bases at J, leaving 5 bases unmatched. The germline V gene has CDR1 SGHNT and CDR2 YENEEA. The length of the CDR3 is 12 residues. The CDR3 is CASSQGGTEAFF. The CDR3 region has the DNA TGTGCCAGCAGCCAGGGGGGGACAGAAGCTTTCTTT.

This clonotype was counted between two and nine times. This rearrangement joins TRBV7-2 to TRBJ1-2; D is perhaps TRBD1 (6 bases). Germline V gene sequence: CDR1 SGHTA, CDR2 FQGNSA. Between the trimmed V and J ends, which lost 5 bases and 4 bases, there was a span of 11 bases. This CDR3 region has 13 residues. CDR3: CASSPTGPYGYTF. In nucleotides, the CDR3 is TGTGCCAGCAGCCCGACAGGCCCCTATGGCTACACCTTC.

The V gene is TRBV5-5, the J gene TRBJ2-1, with TRBD2 matching 12 bases. CDR3 length equals 15 residues. V trimming: 0 bases; J trimming: 13 bases; junction bases outside the gene matches: 8. CDR1 and CDR2 (germline): SGHKS, YYEKEE (reference sequence). The CDR3 nucleotides read TGTGCCAGCAGCTTGGTGCGGACTAGCGGGACAAGTCAGTTCTTC. Translated: CASSLVRTSGTSQFF.

This chain links TRBV5-1 with TRBJ1-2, with TRBD1 matching over 7 bases. The CDR3 has 14 residues. Germline assignment: CDR1 SGHRS and CDR2 YFSETQ. V was clipped by 4 bases and J by 8 bases; unmatched bases: 11. CDR3 nucleotide sequence: TGCGCCAGCAGCCCCGGACAGGATGTCCCCGGCTACACCTTC. Residues: CASSPGQDVPGYTF.

The sample holds a few counts of this clonotype. V gene TRBV5-1 combines with J gene TRBJ2-2, with 7 bases identical to TRBD2. After removal of 5 bases from V and 4 bases from J, the junction contained 5 bases not matched to a gene. This CDR3 has 14 amino acids. Germline V lookup: CDR1 SGHRS, CDR2 YFSETQ. The CDR3 region has the DNA TGCGCCAGCAGGCCTTGGGAGGGCACCGGGGAGCTGTTTTTT. Translated, it gives CASRPWEGTGELFF.

The chain is built from TRBV5-1 and TRBJ1-1, with TRBD1 as a possible D gene (5 bases). The length of the CDR3 is 14 residues. The V gene's germline CDR1 is SGHRS and CDR2 YFSETQ. Trimming pared 3 bases from V and 1 base from J, leaving 10 bases between. CDR3 nucleotides: TGCGCCAGCAGCTGGAGACAGCAGAACACTGAAGCTTTCTTT. Translated: CASSWRQQNTEAFF.

This clonotype has a count of ten or more. The V gene is TRBV10-3, the J gene TRBJ2-7; 8 nucleotides align to TRBD2. V shed 4 bases, J shed 1 base, and the junction held 3 bases outside the gene matches. The CDR3 consists of 14 residues. CDR1 is ENHRY, CDR2 SYGVKD, per germline. The CDR3 reads CAISGKRESYEQYF. The CDR3 coding sequence is TGTGCCATCAGTGGGAAGCGGGAGTCCTACGAGCAGTACTTC.

The rearrangement joins TRBV13 to TRBJ2-7; no clear D. V lost 4 bases to trimming and J lost 7 bases, with 8 bases between them. CDR1 and CDR2 from the germline V gene are PRHDT and FYEKMQ (reference sequence). The CDR3 is 11 residues long. As DNA, the CDR3 is TGTGCCAGCAGCTCCTCGAATGAGCAGTACTTC. Its protein product is CASSSSNEQYF.

The V and J genes are TRBV5-1 and TRBJ2-1; D possibly matches TRBD1 or TRBD2 (5 bases each). V lost 0 bases and J 9 bases, leaving 7 bases between the germline ends. The CDR3 runs 12 residues. The V gene's germline CDR1 is SGHRS and CDR2 YFSETQ. CDR3 in DNA: TGCGCCAGCAGCTTGGTGGGGGTTGAGCAGTTCTTC. Protein product: CASSLVGVEQFF.

The V and J genes are TRBV5-1 and TRBJ2-7; 15 nucleotides agree with TRBD2. Germline CDR1 SGHRS, CDR2 YFSETQ. V trimming: 3 bases; J trimming: 7 bases; junction bases outside the gene matches: 5. The CDR3 consists of 15 residues. CDR3 in DNA: TGCGCCAGCAGCTGGACTAGCGGGGGGGCCAGAGAGCAGTACTTC. Translated: CASSWTSGGAREQYF.

J is TRBJ2-5 and V is TRBV2; 9 bases align to TRBD1. The CDR3 is made up of 11 amino acids. The germline V gene has CDR1 SNHLY and CDR2 FYNNEI. The V gene end was trimmed by 10 bases and the J gene end by 5 bases; junction bases not matched to a gene: 2. The CDR3: CAIDRGETQYF. The DNA of the CDR3 is TGTGCCATCGACAGGGGGGAGACCCAGTACTTC.

The V call is TRBV12-3 or TRBV12-4, the J call TRBJ2-1; a weak D match, TRBD2 (6 bases). V dropped 4 bases and J dropped 7 bases, with 14 bases sitting between them. The CDR3 runs 14 residues. This CDR3 is CASSYGGGRNEQFF. The CDR3 coding sequence is TGTGCCAGCAGTTATGGTGGGGGGAGAAATGAGCAGTTCTTC.

This clonotype came up many times. The rearrangement uses TRBV5-1 and TRBJ1-1; perhaps TRBD1 as D (5 bases). The CDR3 contains 13 residues. V gave up 4 bases and J gave up 1 base, with 8 bases separating them. The germline gives CDR1 SGHRS, CDR2 YFSETQ. The CDR3 sequence is CASSDQGNTEAFF. The CDR3, as DNA: TGCGCCAGCAGCGACCAGGGGAACACTGAAGCTTTCTTT.

This clonotype occurred a few times. The chain combines TRBV4-3 with TRBJ1-2; D is possibly TRBD1 (6 bases). CDR3 length equals 16 residues. V was pared by 0 bases and J by 6 bases, with 17 bases between. From germline, CDR1 is LGHNA and CDR2 YSLEER. The CDR3 nucleotides read TGCGCCAGCAGCCAAGACCTTCTCCGGGGGGCGGATGGCTACACCTTC. This translates into CASSQDLLRGADGYTF.

The V and J genes are TRBV28 and TRBJ2-7; weak D call: TRBD1 (5 bases). The germline CDR1 and CDR2 sequences are MDHEN and SYDVKM. This CDR3 has 14 residues. The V and J ends lost 2 bases and 1 base respectively, with 9 bases between them. CDR3 amino acids: CASSLTTVSYEQYF. The CDR3 DNA reads TGTGCCAGCAGTTTAACGACAGTTTCCTACGAGCAGTACTTC. The whole variable domain, remainder taken from reference TRBV28 and TRBJ2-7, is DVKVTQSSRYLVKRTGEKVFLECVQDMDHENMFWYRQDPGLGLRLIYFSYDVKMKEKGDIPEGYSVSREKKERFSLILESASTNQTSMYLCASSLTTVSYEQYFGPGTRLTVT.

The chain joins TRBV7-3 to TRBJ2-3, with no clear D. The V gene lost 2 bases and the J gene lost 9 bases, with 15 bases spanning the gap. The CDR3 runs 14 residues. CDR1 SGHTA and CDR2 FQGTGA come from the germline V gene. DNA of the CDR3: TGTGCCAGCAGCTTAGGCGACATGGCGCTAACGCAGTATTTT. It translates to CASSLGDMALTQYF.

Only a few counts were recorded for this clonotype. This chain connects TRBV11-2 to TRBJ1-4; D gene unclear. Germline-derived CDR1 and CDR2 are SGHAT and FQNNGV. The ends were cut back, 1 base at V and 8 bases at J, with 14 bases in the middle. The CDR3 sequence is 15 residues long. The chain's CDR3 is CASSLGVLLWEKLFF. The DNA of the CDR3 is TGTGCCAGCAGCTTAGGTGTACTCCTCTGGGAAAAACTGTTTTTT.

This clonotype occurred a few times. The CDR3 DNA follows: TGTGCCAGCAGTGCGATCGGGGTAGCCAAAAACATTCAGTACTTC. Protein: CASSAIGVAKNIQYF. The chain combines TRBV12-3 or TRBV12-4 with TRBJ2-4, with D maybe TRBD2 (5 bases). The CDR3 loop spans 15 amino acids. Trimming shortened V by 5 bases and J by 0 bases, and 11 bases separated the two germline ends.

This clonotype occurred a few times. This chain uses TRBV5-1 with TRBJ2-1; 9 positions match TRBD1. V was clipped by 0 bases and J by 4 bases; unmatched bases: 2. Germline-derived CDR1 and CDR2 are SGHRS and YFSETQ. This CDR3 is built from 15 residues. In DNA, the CDR3 is TGCGCCAGCAGCTTGGCACAGGGGGCGTACAATGAGCAGTTCTTC. This gives the protein CASSLAQGAYNEQFF.

This chain joins TRBV6-5 and TRBJ1-2; no firm D call. Germline CDR1 MNHEY, CDR2 SVGAGI. V lost 5 bases to trimming and J lost 4 bases, with 8 bases between them. The CDR3 spans 12 residues. The CDR3 reads CASSNRPYGYTF. The CDR3, as DNA: TGTGCCAGCAGTAACAGACCCTATGGCTACACCTTC.

A few counts support this clonotype. V gene TRBV3-1 combines with J gene TRBJ1-2, with 8 bases that match TRBD1. The CDR3 runs to 16 residues. From germline, CDR1 is LGHDT and CDR2 YNNKEL (reference sequence). V lost 4 bases, J lost 5 bases, and 12 bases stayed unmatched. CDR3 DNA sequence: TGTGCCAGCAGCCCGTTTATGACAGGGGAACTTTATGGCTACACCTTC. Translation: CASSPFMTGELYGYTF.

In its sample, this clonotype was seen a few times. The chain combines TRBV12-3 or TRBV12-4 with TRBJ2-7; the match to TRBD1 covers 9 bases. This CDR3 has 14 amino acids. Trimming took 5 bases from V and 5 from J; bases not matched to a gene: 7. CDR3: CASSNPGQGNEQYF. CDR3 DNA: TGTGCCAGCAGTAACCCGGGACAGGGAAACGAGCAGTACTTC.